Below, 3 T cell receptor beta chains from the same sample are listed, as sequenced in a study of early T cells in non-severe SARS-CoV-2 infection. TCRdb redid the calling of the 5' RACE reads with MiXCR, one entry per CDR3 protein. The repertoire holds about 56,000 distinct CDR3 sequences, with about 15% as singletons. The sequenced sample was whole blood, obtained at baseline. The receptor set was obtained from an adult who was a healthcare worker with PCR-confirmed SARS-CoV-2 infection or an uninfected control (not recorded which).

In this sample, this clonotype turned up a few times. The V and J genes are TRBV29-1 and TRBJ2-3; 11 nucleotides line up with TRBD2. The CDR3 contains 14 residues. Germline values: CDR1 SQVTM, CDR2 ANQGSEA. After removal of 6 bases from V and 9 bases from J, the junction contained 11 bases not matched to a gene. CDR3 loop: CSVAQLAGDQTQYF. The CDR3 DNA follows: TGCAGCGTGGCTCAACTAGCGGGAGATCAAACGCAGTATTTT.

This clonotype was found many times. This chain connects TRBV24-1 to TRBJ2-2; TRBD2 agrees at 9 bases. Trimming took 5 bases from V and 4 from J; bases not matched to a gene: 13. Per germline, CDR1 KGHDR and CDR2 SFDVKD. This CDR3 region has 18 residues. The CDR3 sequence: CATSGSNQLAGITGELFF. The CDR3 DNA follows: TGTGCCACCAGTGGAAGTAATCAGCTAGCGGGAATCACCGGGGAGCTGTTTTTT.

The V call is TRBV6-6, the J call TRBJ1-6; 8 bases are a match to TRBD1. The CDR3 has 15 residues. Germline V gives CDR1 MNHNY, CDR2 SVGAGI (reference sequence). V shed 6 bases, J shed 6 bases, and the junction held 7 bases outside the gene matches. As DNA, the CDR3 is TGTGCCAGCAGCCTAGGACAGGGTACTAATTCACCCCTCCACTTT. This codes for CASSLGQGTNSPLHF.